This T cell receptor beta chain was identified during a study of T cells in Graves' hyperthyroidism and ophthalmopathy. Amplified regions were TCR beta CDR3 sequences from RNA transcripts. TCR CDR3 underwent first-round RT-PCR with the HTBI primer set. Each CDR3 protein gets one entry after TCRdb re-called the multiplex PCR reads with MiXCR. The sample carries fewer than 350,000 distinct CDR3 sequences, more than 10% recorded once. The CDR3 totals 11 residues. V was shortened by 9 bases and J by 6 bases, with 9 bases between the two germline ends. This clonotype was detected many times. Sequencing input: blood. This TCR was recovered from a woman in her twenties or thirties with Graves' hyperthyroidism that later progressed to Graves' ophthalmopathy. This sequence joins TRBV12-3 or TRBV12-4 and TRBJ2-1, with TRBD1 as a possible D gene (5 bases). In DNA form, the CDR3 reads TGTGCCAGTCAAGGGGTCAATGAGCAGTTCTTC. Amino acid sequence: CASQGVNEQFF.